Listed below are T cell receptor beta chains from one sample, sequenced in a study of T cells expressing NK-cell markers. From its re-call of the 5' RACE reads, TCRdb lists each CDR3 protein once, without DNA. This sample's table has 300,000 to 450,000 distinct CDR3 sequences. Material for sequencing was blood T cells: a sorted CD56 or NKG2C T cell subset, CD4+ or CD8+ T cells, or bulk PBMC T cells (not recorded which). The origin of the receptors is a man aged 18 to 69 in good health. The CDR3 runs from the conserved cysteine through the conserved F or W.

v_call	j_call	cdr3_aa
TRBV27	TRBJ2-3	CASSLLGGGADTQYF
TRBV6-5	TRBJ1-1	CASSYISVDIYTEAFF
TRBV14	TRBJ2-5	CASSPTSSTQYF
TRBV25-1	TRBJ2-2	CASSVWGQGSRELFF
TRBV5-4	TRBJ2-2	CASSQGLAVANTGELFF
TRBV10-2	TRBJ2-3	CASSKALGADTQYF
TRBV27	TRBJ2-7	CASSPRTFGYEQYF
TRBV7-8	TRBJ2-7	CASSLRAGSEQYF
TRBV12-3/TRBV12-4	TRBJ2-3	CASSRPRTSGADTQYF
TRBV19	TRBJ2-4	CASTLSGTETLAKNIQYF
TRBV7-3	TRBJ2-3	CASSLKLAGVSTDTQYF
TRBV20-1	TRBJ2-2	CSAGQTPNTGELFF
TRBV29-1	TRBJ2-7	CSVEDREGSYEQYF
TRBV18	TRBJ1-6	CASSPGSGRNSPLHF
TRBV5-1	TRBJ2-5	CASSGGGTSLWETQYF
TRBV4-2	TRBJ2-3	CASSQEPSGGFTDTQYF
TRBV29-1	TRBJ2-6	CSVDSSLHTLSGANVLTF
TRBV9	TRBJ2-7	CASSPGFGQGPSYEQYF
TRBV6-1	TRBJ2-4	CASRSSLIAGGPDNIQYF
TRBV10-3	TRBJ2-5	CAISESIQETQYF
TRBV7-2	TRBJ2-2	CASSTSGELFF
TRBV5-6	TRBJ2-3	CASSLTGTDTQYF
TRBV6-1	TRBJ1-1	CASSERPRVGDTEAFF
TRBV12-3/TRBV12-4	TRBJ1-4	CASSTGTTNEKLFF
TRBV11-2	TRBJ2-6	CASSPVRGTGANVLTF
TRBV20-1	TRBJ1-1	CSAQQGAEAFF
TRBV9	TRBJ2-7	CASSPQSAYEQYF
TRBV5-6	TRBJ1-3	CASSLFARLGGNTIYF
TRBV5-1	TRBJ2-1	CASSLGDPETDEQFF
TRBV21-1	TRBJ2-1	CASSKGDNGYNEQFF
TRBV7-2	TRBJ1-6	CASSLVPRGDSPLHF
TRBV20-1	TRBJ2-7	CSARPGDREQYF
TRBV14	TRBJ2-1	CASSLTPGQGMYEQFF
TRBV3-1	TRBJ2-4	CASSHWTGNKNIQYF
TRBV9	TRBJ2-1	CASSVRGAYNEQFF
TRBV20-1	TRBJ2-5	CSALHPGLQLLAQYF
TRBV7-6	TRBJ2-2	CASSLRGTGTGVTGELFF
TRBV2	TRBJ2-2	CASSGKQIFTGELFF
TRBV2	TRBJ2-5	CASSEAGNQETQYF
TRBV5-1	TRBJ2-1	CASSLAGQGVDNYNEQFF
TRBV6-5	TRBJ2-7	CASSWSQGLTYEQYF
TRBV10-3	TRBJ2-1	CAIGATESEQFF
TRBV7-2	TRBJ2-5	CASSQGGAEETQYF
TRBV5-5	TRBJ2-3	CASSLIRGSRTDTQYF
TRBV11-3	TRBJ2-2	CASSPSGGAVGELFF
TRBV7-6	TRBJ2-1	CASSSFRGRYNEQFF
TRBV28	TRBJ1-2	CASSLLRTGNDGYTF
TRBV6-2/TRBV6-3	TRBJ1-6	CASSYSETGSSPLHF
TRBV12-3/TRBV12-4	TRBJ2-7	CASRRQSPQYF
TRBV6-5	TRBJ2-3	CASSYSPSGTDTQYF
TRBV20-1	TRBJ2-3	CSALTGITDTQYF
TRBV19	TRBJ1-5	CASSTYGTGSNQPQHF